The clone carrying this T cell receptor beta chain was seen repeatedly, ten times or more. Data came from immunoSEQ multiplex PCR; TCRdb stores just in-frame clones and leaves some out. This sample carries about 320,000 clones, more than 90% of them seen once, and the ten largest clones take roughly 3.9%. This sample was taken from a study of blood T cell repertoires in COVID-19. The overall study: Collection of acute and convalescent COVID-19 samples took place in the United States, Italy and Spain.

Participants were aged about 18 to 95 years, lived in about two dozen US areas, and enrolled virtually. Clinical histories supplied by participants themselves formed the basis of cohort assignment. The CDR3 contains 14 residues. Per the germline V gene, CDR1 is SGDLS and CDR2 is YYNGEE. V lost 3 bases, J lost 1 base, and 3 bases stayed unmatched. Sequencing input: PBMCs or T cells enriched from blood (not recorded which). This TCR derives from a woman in her twenties or thirties who had been exposed to COVID-19. The genes are TRBV9 and TRBJ2-5, with 7 bases matching TRBD1. CDR3 DNA: TGTGCCAGCAGCGCAGGGGGTACCCAAGAGACCCAGTACTTC. Its protein is CASSAGGTQETQYF. Full variable domain (remainder filled in from reference TRBV9 and TRBJ2-5): DSGVTQTPKHLITATGQRVTLRCSPRSGDLSVYWYQQSLDQGLQFLIQYYNGEERAKGNILERFSAQQFPDLHSELNLSSLELGDSALYFCASSAGGTQETQYFGPGTRLLVL.